This is a list of T cell receptor beta chains from one sample in a study of blood T cell repertoires in COVID-19. The data were produced by immunoSEQ multiplex PCR, yet TCRdb's version contains in-frame clones alone and is incomplete. The table records fewer than 200,000 clones, approximately 80% of them present only once. The material sequenced was peripheral blood. The receptors originated from a woman aged 40-49 years with COVID-19, enrolled during active disease. The CDR3 runs from the conserved cysteine through the conserved F or W. D genes are given only for firm matches.

V gene: TRBV5-6
J gene: TRBJ2-1
D gene: TRBD2
CDR3 DNA: TGTGCCAGCAGCTCGGCGGGACTAGCAAACAATGAGCAGTTCTTC
CDR3 protein: CASSSAGLANNEQFF

V gene: TRBV2
J gene: TRBJ2-5
D gene: -
CDR3 DNA: TGTGCCAGCAGTCAAGGCAGGACTCAAGAGACCCAGTACTTC
CDR3 protein: CASSQGRTQETQYF

V gene: TRBV4-2
J gene: TRBJ2-1
D gene: -
CDR3 DNA: TGTGCCAGCAGCCAAGACAGGAATAAGCAGTTCTTC
CDR3 protein: CASSQDRNKQFF

V gene: TRBV25-1
J gene: TRBJ2-5
D gene: TRBD2
CDR3 DNA: TGTGCCAGCAGAATAGCGGGGGGGGGAAGACAAGAGACCCAGTACTTC
CDR3 protein: CASRIAGGGRQETQYF

V gene: TRBV6-5
J gene: TRBJ1-6
D gene: -
CDR3 DNA: TGTGCCAGCAGTTTCCCAAATTCACCCCTCCACTTT
CDR3 protein: CASSFPNSPLHF

V gene: TRBV6-5
J gene: TRBJ2-1
D gene: TRBD2
CDR3 DNA: TGTGCCAGCACCCAAGGACTAGCACAGCAGTTCTTC
CDR3 protein: CASTQGLAQQFF

V gene: TRBV6-2/TRBV6-3
J gene: TRBJ1-2
D gene: TRBD1
CDR3 DNA: TGTGCCAGCAGACCTGGGACAGGCTATGGCTACACCTTC
CDR3 protein: CASRPGTGYGYTF

V gene: TRBV6-5
J gene: TRBJ1-5
D gene: -
CDR3 DNA: TGTGCCAGCGGAGACGGAGGCAATCAGCCCCAGCATTTT
CDR3 protein: CASGDGGNQPQHF

V gene: TRBV29-1
J gene: TRBJ2-7
D gene: TRBD1
CDR3 DNA: TGCAGCGTTGACTCGGGACAGGGAATTGCCGAGCAGTACTTC
CDR3 protein: CSVDSGQGIAEQYF

V gene: TRBV27
J gene: TRBJ1-2
D gene: TRBD1
CDR3 DNA: TGTGCCAGCAGTCCGGGACAGAGTTATGGCTACACCTTC
CDR3 protein: CASSPGQSYGYTF

V gene: TRBV4-1
J gene: TRBJ1-1
D gene: TRBD1
CDR3 DNA: TGCGCCAGCAGCCAAGATCCGGGACAGACCATGAACACTGAAGCTTTCTTT
CDR3 protein: CASSQDPGQTMNTEAFF

V gene: TRBV7-6
J gene: TRBJ2-3
D gene: TRBD1
CDR3 DNA: TGTGCCAGCAGCCCGCTTTCCGGGACAGGGGGATTTTTGCCAGATACGCAGTATTTT
CDR3 protein: CASSPLSGTGGFLPDTQYF

V gene: TRBV7-6
J gene: TRBJ2-1
D gene: -
CDR3 DNA: TGTGCCAGCAGCCAGAATGGTAATGAGCAGTTCTTC
CDR3 protein: CASSQNGNEQFF

V gene: TRBV29-1
J gene: TRBJ2-2
D gene: -
CDR3 DNA: TGCAGCGTTGAGCCCGGGAAGGGCGGGGAGCTGTTTTTT
CDR3 protein: CSVEPGKGGELFF

V gene: TRBV2
J gene: TRBJ2-1
D gene: TRBD2
CDR3 DNA: TGTGCCAGCACAGGGACTAGCGGGGGATTGGGTGAGCAGTTCTTC
CDR3 protein: CASTGTSGGLGEQFF